Below are 5 T cell receptor beta chains sequenced from a single sample in a study of glioma-infiltrating T cells after dendritic cell vaccination. The method was immunoSEQ multiplex PCR; TCRdb's version includes in-frame clones alone and lacks a portion of them. The data show 90,000 or so clones, approximately 81% seen once. Sample: blood, taken before dendritic cell vaccination. The receptor set was obtained from a human donor with glioblastoma.

This clone was detected only once. The chain combines TRBV2 with TRBJ2-7; D may be TRBD2 (5 bases). Germline lookup yields CDR1 SNHLY and CDR2 FYNNEI. CDR3 length: 14 amino acids. The V and J ends lost 1 base and 3 bases respectively, with 10 bases between them. The CDR3 loop reads CASSEGWAGYEQYF. CDR3 DNA: TGTGCCAGCAGTGAAGGGTGGGCGGGCTACGAGCAGTACTTC.

The chain carries TRBV5-4 and TRBJ2-2; 7 positions match TRBD1. The CDR3 has 15 amino acids. Per germline, CDR1 SGHNT and CDR2 YYREEE (reference sequence). V shed 0 bases and J 7 bases; nucleotides not matched to a gene: 6. The CDR3: CASSLGDSRSGELFF. In DNA form, the CDR3 reads TGTGCCAGCAGCTTGGGGGACAGCCGCAGCGGGGAGCTGTTTTTT.

This sequence joins TRBV11-2 and TRBJ1-2; D call uncertain. The CDR3 loop spans 13 amino acids. Between the trimmed V and J ends, which lost 2 bases and 6 bases, there was a span of 10 bases. CDR1 and CDR2 from the germline V gene are SGHAT and FQNNGV. CDR3 region: CASSLSRGDGYTF. The CDR3 region has the DNA TGTGCCAGCAGCTTATCGCGGGGAGATGGCTACACCTTC.

The rearrangement uses TRBV14 and TRBJ2-7; 9 bases fit TRBD1. The germline CDR1 and CDR2 sequences are SGHDN and FVKESK. V was pared by 7 bases and J by 5 bases, with 9 bases of the junction left unmatched. The CDR3 spans 14 residues. CDR3 sequence: CASTPGQGYHEQYF. Here the CDR3 DNA reads TGTGCCAGCACCCCGGGACAGGGTTACCACGAGCAGTACTTC.

The genes are TRBV9 and TRBJ2-7; 12 positions match TRBD1. There are 15 residues in the CDR3. Germline CDR1 SGDLS, CDR2 YYNGEE. V shed 0 bases, J shed 4 bases, and the junction held 2 bases outside the gene matches. The DNA for the CDR3 is TGTGCCAGCAGCGTAGGGGGACAGGGGGCTTACGAGCAGTACTTC. Its translation is CASSVGGQGAYEQYF. Together with reference TRBV9 and TRBJ2-7, the CDR3 gives the full variable domain: DSGVTQTPKHLITATGQRVTLRCSPRSGDLSVYWYQQSLDQGLQFLIQYYNGEERAKGNILERFSAQQFPDLHSELNLSSLELGDSALYFCASSVGGQGAYEQYFGPGTRLTVT.